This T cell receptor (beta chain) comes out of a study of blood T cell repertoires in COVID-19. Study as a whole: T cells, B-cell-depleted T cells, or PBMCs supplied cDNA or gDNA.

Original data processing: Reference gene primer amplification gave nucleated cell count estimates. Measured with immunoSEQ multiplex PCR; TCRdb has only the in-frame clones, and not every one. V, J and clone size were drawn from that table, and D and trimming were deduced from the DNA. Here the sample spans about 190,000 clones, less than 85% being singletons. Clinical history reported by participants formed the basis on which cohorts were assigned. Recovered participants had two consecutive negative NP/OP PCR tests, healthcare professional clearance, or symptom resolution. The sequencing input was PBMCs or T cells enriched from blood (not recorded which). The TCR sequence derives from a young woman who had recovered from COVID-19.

This CDR3 reads CASSTGTHSYNEQFF. The CDR3 nucleotides read TGTGCCAGCAGTACCGGGACTCATTCCTACAATGAGCAGTTCTTC. The chain joins TRBV27 to TRBJ2-1; possibly TRBD2 for D (6 bases). Germline values: CDR1 MNHEY, CDR2 SMNVEV (reference sequence). There are 15 residues in the CDR3. V lost 5 bases to trimming and J lost 1 base, with 12 bases between them.